The subject of this entry is one TCR beta chain. These data come from a study of blood T cell repertoires in COVID-19. Clones were sequenced by immunoSEQ multiplex PCR, and TCRdb holds only the in-frame ones, with some missing. The data contain 81,000 or so clones, 80% to 90% of them singletons. What was sequenced was peripheral blood. The source is a human donor in a cohort sampled during active COVID-19.

The CDR3 region is CASSPSGQGVVKLFF. CDR3 sequence (DNA): TGTGCCAGCTCACCCTCCGGACAGGGGGTAGTAAAACTGTTTTTT. This chain joins TRBV18 and TRBJ1-4; TRBD1 aligns across 10 bases. This CDR3 is 15 amino acids long. Germline V gives CDR1 KGHSH, CDR2 LQKENI. J was trimmed by 10 bases and V by 3 bases; bases with no gene match: 8.